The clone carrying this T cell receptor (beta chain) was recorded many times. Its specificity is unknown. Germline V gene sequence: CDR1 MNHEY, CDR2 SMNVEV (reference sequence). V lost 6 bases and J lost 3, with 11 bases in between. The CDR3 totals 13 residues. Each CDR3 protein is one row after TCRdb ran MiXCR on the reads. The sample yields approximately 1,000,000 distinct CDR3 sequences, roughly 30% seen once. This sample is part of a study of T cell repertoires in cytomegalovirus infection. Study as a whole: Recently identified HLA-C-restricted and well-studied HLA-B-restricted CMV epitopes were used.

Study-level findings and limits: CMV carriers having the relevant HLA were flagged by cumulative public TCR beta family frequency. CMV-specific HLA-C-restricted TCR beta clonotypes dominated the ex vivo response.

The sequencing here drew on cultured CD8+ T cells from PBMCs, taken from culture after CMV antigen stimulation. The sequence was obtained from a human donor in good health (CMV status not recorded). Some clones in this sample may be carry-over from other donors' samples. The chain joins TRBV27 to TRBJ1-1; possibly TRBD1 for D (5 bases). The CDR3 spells CASSPGRDTEAFF. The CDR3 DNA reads TGTGCCAGCAGCCCCGGCAGGGACACTGAAGCTTTCTTT.